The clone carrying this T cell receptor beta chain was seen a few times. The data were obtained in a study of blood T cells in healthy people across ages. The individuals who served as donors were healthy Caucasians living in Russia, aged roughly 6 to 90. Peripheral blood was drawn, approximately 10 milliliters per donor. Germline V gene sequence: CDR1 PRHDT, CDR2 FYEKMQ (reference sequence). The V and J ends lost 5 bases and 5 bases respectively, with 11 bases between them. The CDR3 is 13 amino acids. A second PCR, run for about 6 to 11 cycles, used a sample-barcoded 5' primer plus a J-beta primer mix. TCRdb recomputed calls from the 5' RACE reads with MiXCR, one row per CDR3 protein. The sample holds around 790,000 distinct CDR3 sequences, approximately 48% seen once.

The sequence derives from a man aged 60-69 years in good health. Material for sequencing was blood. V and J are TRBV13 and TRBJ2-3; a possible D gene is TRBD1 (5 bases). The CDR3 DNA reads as TGTGCCAGCAGCACCCAGGGAAGAGATACGCAGTATTTT. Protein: CASSTQGRDTQYF.